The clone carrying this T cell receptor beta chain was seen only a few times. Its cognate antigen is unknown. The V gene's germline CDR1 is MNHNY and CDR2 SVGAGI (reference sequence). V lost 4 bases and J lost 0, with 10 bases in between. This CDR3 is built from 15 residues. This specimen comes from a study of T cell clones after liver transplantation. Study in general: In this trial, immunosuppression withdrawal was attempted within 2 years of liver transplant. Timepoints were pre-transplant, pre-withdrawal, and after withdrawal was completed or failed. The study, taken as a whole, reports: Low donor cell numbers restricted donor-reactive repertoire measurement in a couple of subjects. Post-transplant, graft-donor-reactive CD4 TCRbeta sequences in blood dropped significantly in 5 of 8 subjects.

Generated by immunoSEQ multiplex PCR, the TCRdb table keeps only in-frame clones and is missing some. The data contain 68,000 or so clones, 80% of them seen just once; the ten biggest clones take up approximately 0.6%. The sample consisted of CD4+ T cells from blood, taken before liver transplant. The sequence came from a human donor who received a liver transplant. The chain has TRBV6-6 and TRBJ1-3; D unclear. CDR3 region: CASSLSPHSGNTIYF. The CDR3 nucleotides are TGTGCCAGCAGTTTATCGCCCCACTCTGGAAACACCATATATTTT.